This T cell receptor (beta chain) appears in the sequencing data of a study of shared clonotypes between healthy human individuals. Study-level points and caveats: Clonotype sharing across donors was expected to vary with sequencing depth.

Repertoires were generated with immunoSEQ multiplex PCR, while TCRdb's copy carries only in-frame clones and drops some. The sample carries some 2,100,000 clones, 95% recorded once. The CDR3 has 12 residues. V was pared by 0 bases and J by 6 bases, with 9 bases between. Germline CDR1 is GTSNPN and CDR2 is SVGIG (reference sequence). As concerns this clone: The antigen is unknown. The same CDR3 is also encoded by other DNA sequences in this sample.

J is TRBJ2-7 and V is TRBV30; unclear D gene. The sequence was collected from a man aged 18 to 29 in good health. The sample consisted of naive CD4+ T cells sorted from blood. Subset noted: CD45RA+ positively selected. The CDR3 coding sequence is TGTGCCTGGAGTGTAGGCCAGAGCGAGCAGTACTTC. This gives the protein CAWSVGQSEQYF.